This T cell receptor (beta chain) was retrieved from a study of spatial heterogeneity in lung cancer. Study-level findings and limits: Resection saw ubiquitous expanded tumor TCRs appear in blood more than follow-up did.

TCR cDNA molecules each carried a unique molecular identifier. Each CDR3 protein is one row after TCRdb ran MiXCR on the 5' RACE reads. The sample has about 38,000 distinct CDR3 sequences; 7.5% are singletons. Time point given: sample taken at primary tumor resection. In each case, whole RNA from tumor, nontumor lung or frozen PBMC was sequenced unsorted. CDR3 length equals 11 residues. Trimming stripped 6 bases from V and 2 bases from J, with 4 bases between. This clonotype qualifies as medium-sized. The antigen remains unidentified. The sample consisted of PBMCs, taken at surgery. The chain employs TRBV12-3 or TRBV12-4 and TRBJ2-5; D is undetermined. The TCR comes from a male donor with early-stage non-small cell lung cancer. This CDR3 is CASRYQETQYF. The CDR3 coding sequence is TGTGCCAGCAGATATCAAGAGACCCAGTACTTC.